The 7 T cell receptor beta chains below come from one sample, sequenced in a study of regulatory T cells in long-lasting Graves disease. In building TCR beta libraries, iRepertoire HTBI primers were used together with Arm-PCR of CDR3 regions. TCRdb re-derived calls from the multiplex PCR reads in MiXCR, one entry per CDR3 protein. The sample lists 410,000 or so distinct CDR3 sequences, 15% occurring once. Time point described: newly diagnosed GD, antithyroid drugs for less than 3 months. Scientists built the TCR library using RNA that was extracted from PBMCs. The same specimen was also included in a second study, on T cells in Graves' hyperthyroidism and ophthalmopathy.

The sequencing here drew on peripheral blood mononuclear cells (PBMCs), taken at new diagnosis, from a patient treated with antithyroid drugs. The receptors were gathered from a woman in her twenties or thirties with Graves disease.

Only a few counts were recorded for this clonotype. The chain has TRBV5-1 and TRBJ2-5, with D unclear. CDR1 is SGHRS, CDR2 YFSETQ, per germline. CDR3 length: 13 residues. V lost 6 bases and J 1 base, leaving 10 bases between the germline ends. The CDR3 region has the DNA TGCGCCAGCACCCCCCGCCCCCAAGAGACCCAGTACTTC. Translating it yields CASTPRPQETQYF. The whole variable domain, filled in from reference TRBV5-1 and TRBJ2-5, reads KAGVTQTPRYLIKTRGQQVTLSCSPISGHRSVSWYQQTPGQGLQFLFEYFSETQRNKGNFPGRFSGRQFSNSRSEMNVSTLELGDSALYLCASTPRPQETQYFGPGTRLLVL.

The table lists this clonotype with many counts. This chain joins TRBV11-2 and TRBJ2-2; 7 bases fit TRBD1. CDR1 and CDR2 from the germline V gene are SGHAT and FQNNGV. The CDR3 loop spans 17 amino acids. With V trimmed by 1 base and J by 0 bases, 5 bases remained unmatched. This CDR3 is CASSLAPGQTNTGELFF. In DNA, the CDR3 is TGTGCCAGCAGCTTAGCCCCGGGACAGACGAACACCGGGGAGCTGTTTTTT.

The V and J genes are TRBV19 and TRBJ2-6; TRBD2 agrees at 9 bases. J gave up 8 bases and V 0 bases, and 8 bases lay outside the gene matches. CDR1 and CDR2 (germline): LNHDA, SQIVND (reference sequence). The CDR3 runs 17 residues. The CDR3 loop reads CASSIESSGNSPNVLTF. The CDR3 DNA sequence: TGTGCCAGTAGTATAGAGTCTAGCGGGAATTCCCCCAACGTCCTGACTTTC.

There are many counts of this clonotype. The CDR3: CATSVGRNTGELFF. CDR3 DNA sequence: TGTGCCACCAGTGTAGGCAGGAACACCGGGGAGCTGTTTTTT. The chain employs TRBV24-1 and TRBJ2-2; the D is unclear. The CDR3 contains 14 residues. Trimming left V 5 bases short and J 1 base short, with 7 bases between. Germline assignment: CDR1 KGHDR and CDR2 SFDVKD.

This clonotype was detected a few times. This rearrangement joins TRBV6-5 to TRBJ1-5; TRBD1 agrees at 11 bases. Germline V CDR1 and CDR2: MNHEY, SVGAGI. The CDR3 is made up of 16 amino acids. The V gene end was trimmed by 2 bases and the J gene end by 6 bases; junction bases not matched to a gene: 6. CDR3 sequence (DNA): TGTGCCAGCAGTTACCTAGGACAGGGGGCGGCTCAGCCCCAGCATTTT. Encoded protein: CASSYLGQGAAQPQHF.

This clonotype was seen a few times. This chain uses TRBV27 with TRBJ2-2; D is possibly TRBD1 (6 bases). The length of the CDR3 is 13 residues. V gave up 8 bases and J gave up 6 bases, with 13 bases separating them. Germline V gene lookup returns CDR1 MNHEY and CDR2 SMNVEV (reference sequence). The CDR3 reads CASATGFAGELFF. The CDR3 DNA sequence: TGTGCCAGCGCAACAGGGTTCGCCGGGGAGCTGTTTTTT.

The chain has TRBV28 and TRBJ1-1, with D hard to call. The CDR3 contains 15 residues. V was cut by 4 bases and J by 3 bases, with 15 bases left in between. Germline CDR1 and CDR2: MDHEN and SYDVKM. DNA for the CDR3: TGTGCCAGCAGTTCGGGAGGTTCGGGCGACACTGAAGCTTTCTTT. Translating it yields CASSSGGSGDTEAFF.